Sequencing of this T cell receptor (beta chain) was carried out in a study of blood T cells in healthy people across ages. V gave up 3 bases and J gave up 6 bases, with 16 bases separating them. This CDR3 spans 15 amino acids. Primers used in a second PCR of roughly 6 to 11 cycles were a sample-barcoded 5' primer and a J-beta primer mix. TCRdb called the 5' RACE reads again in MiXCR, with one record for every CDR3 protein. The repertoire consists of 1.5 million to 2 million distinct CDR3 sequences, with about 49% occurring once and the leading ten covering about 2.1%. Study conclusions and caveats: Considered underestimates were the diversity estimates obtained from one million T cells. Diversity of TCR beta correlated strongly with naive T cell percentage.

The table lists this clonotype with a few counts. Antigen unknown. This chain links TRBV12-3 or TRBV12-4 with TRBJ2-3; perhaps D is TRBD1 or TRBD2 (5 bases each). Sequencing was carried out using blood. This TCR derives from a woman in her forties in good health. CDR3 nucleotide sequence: TGTGCCAGCAGTTTGGGACCAGCTACGCGGGATACGCAGTATTTT. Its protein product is CASSLGPATRDTQYF.